What follows are 21 T cell receptor beta chains derived from one specimen sequenced in a study of shared clonotypes between healthy human individuals. Generated by immunoSEQ multiplex PCR, the TCRdb table keeps only in-frame clones and is missing some. Counted here are 2 million to 2.5 million clones, nearly 97% occurring once; the ten biggest clones make up around 0.13%. Source material: naive CD4+ T cells sorted from blood. Sample subset: CD45RA+ positively selected. The receptors shown here come from a young man in good health.

The chain couples TRBV30 to TRBJ2-1; TRBD2 agrees at 9 bases. Trimming took 0 bases from V and 8 from J; bases not matched to a gene: 11. This CDR3 has 16 amino acids. CDR1 and CDR2 (germline): GTSNPN, SVGIG (reference sequence). CDR3 DNA sequence: TGTGCCTGGAGTGTAACGGGTCTAGCGGGACGGTATGAGCAGTTCTTC. It encodes CAWSVTGLAGRYEQFF. Filled out from reference TRBV30 and TRBJ2-1, the complete variable domain reads SQTIHQWPATLVQPVGSPLSLECTVEGTSNPNLYWYRQAAGRGLQLLFYSVGIGQISSEVPQNLSASRPQDRQFILSSKKLLLSDSGFYLCAWSVTGLAGRYEQFFGPGTRLTVL.

This clone was observed a single time. The chain couples TRBV29-1 to TRBJ2-5, with D unresolved. Germline assignment: CDR1 SQVTM and CDR2 ANQGSEA. There are 13 residues in the CDR3. Trimming shortened V by 6 bases and J by 5 bases, and 16 bases separated the two germline ends. The CDR3 reads CSVGTKDGETQYF. The CDR3 DNA is TGCAGCGTGGGAACAAAGGATGGGGAGACCCAGTACTTC.

The chain is built from TRBV11-1 and TRBJ2-3, with 7 nucleotides matching TRBD2. Germline V gene sequence: CDR1 SGHAT, CDR2 FQDESV (reference sequence). V lost 3 bases and J lost 5; bases outside the gene matches: 11. This CDR3 region has 16 residues. This chain's CDR3 is CASSFFTSAEEDTQYF. As DNA, the CDR3 is TGTGCCAGCAGCTTCTTCACTAGCGCCGAGGAAGATACGCAGTATTTT.

This chain connects TRBV18 to TRBJ2-7; the D call may be TRBD1 or TRBD2 (5 bases each). V gave up 8 bases and J gave up 1 base, with 9 bases separating them. The CDR3 contains 12 residues. CDR1 KGHSH and CDR2 LQKENI come from the germline V gene. CDR3 amino acids: CASGGSSYEQYF. The CDR3 bases are TGTGCCAGCGGGGGATCGTCCTACGAGCAGTACTTC.

This clone was observed a single time. The chain joins TRBV7-9 to TRBJ2-7, with a possible D match to TRBD2 (6 bases). This CDR3 has 14 amino acids. Trimming removed 0 bases at V and 3 bases at J, with 9 bases between. The germline V gene has CDR1 SEHNR and CDR2 FQNEAQ (reference sequence). The CDR3 is CASSLAGGDYEQYF. As DNA, the CDR3 is TGTGCCAGCAGCTTAGCGGGGGGAGACTACGAGCAGTACTTC.

This chain links TRBV6-1 with TRBJ2-7; the D call may be TRBD1 or TRBD2 (5 bases each). The CDR3 is made up of 15 amino acids. V was pared by 5 bases and J by 9 bases, with 23 bases between. The germline gives CDR1 MNHNS, CDR2 SASEGT. The CDR3 loop reads CASSRDRPLQDGQYF. For the CDR3, the DNA is TGTGCCAGCAGTAGGGACCGGCCGCTACAGGATGGGCAGTACTTC.

This chain uses TRBV5-1 with TRBJ2-1; tentatively, D is TRBD1 or TRBD2 (6 bases each). The CDR3 is made up of 17 amino acids. The germline V gene has CDR1 SGHRS and CDR2 YFSETQ. Trimming took off 4 bases at V and 3 bases at J, with 20 bases between the two ends. CDR3 in amino acids: CASSPGALEGGYNEQFF. The CDR3 nucleotides are TGCGCCAGCAGCCCTGGGGCCCTGGAGGGGGGCTACAATGAGCAGTTCTTC. Based on the CDR3 plus reference TRBV5-1 and TRBJ2-1, the full variable domain is KAGVTQTPRYLIKTRGQQVTLSCSPISGHRSVSWYQQTPGQGLQFLFEYFSETQRNKGNFPGRFSGRQFSNSRSEMNVSTLELGDSALYLCASSPGALEGGYNEQFFGPGTRLTVL.

In regard to this clone: The sample has other DNA sequences that encode this CDR3 too. The chain uses TRBV7-2 and TRBJ2-2, with TRBD1 matching 10 bases. Germline V gene sequence: CDR1 SGHTA, CDR2 FQGNSA. The CDR3 sequence is 15 residues long. Trimming took 4 bases from V and 1 from J; bases not matched to a gene: 0. CDR3 region: CASSWDRGNTGELFF. CDR3 coding DNA: TGTGCCAGCAGCTGGGACAGGGGGAACACCGGGGAGCTGTTTTTT.

This clone was seen only once. The CDR3 bases are TGCAGTGCTACCGAACAGGGTGAGCAGTACTTC. It is translated as CSATEQGEQYF. The chain combines TRBV20-1 with TRBJ2-7; TRBD1 is a possible D gene (6 bases). Germline CDR1 reads DFQATT; CDR2 reads SNEGSKA (reference sequence). The CDR3 totals 11 residues. V was cut by 4 bases and J by 7 bases, with 11 bases left in between.

The genes are TRBV6-5 and TRBJ1-1; 9 bases match TRBD1. The trim removed 6 bases at V and 4 bases at J, leaving 9 bases unmatched. CDR1 and CDR2 (germline): MNHEY, SVGAGI. The length of the CDR3 is 15 residues. CDR3 DNA sequence: TGTGCCAGCAGCCCTGGGGACAGGGTGGGCACTGAAGCTTTCTTT. Amino acids: CASSPGDRVGTEAFF.

The chain combines TRBV4-1 with TRBJ2-5, with unresolved D. The CDR3 spans 13 residues. Germline-derived CDR1 and CDR2 are MGHRA and YSYEKL. Trimming shortened V by 1 base and J by 5 bases, and 8 bases separated the two germline ends. CDR3 nucleotide sequence: TGCGCCAGCAGCCAAGTTTTGTCCGAGACCCAGTACTTC. This codes for CASSQVLSETQYF.

The V gene is TRBV28, the J gene TRBJ1-3; the D gene is possibly TRBD1 (5 bases). The germline gives CDR1 MDHEN, CDR2 SYDVKM. The V gene lost 4 bases and the J gene lost 4 bases, with 14 bases spanning the gap. The CDR3 has 15 residues. CDR3 loop: CASSSPRALGNTIYF. The CDR3 nucleotides are TGTGCCAGCAGTTCCCCCAGGGCCTTAGGAAACACCATATATTTT.

V gene TRBV30 combines with J gene TRBJ1-1; tentatively, D is TRBD1 (6 bases). Looked up from germline, CDR1 is GTSNPN and CDR2 is SVGIG (reference sequence). This CDR3 has 13 residues. V lost 4 bases to trimming and J lost 5 bases, with 14 bases between them. The CDR3 loop is CAWTGPGVTEAFF. The CDR3 DNA is TGTGCCTGGACGGGCCCAGGGGTGACTGAAGCTTTCTTT.

The V call is TRBV10-3, the J call TRBJ2-2; possible D gene TRBD2, 5 bases. Looked up from germline, CDR1 is ENHRY and CDR2 is SYGVKD. Trimming stripped 5 bases from V and 5 bases from J, with 18 bases between. The CDR3 length is 16 residues. The CDR3, as DNA: TGTGCCATCAGTAGAAACCCCGGGGAATCGACCGGGGAGCTGTTTTTT. Its translation: CAISRNPGESTGELFF.

This clone has just one count. The CDR3 sequence: CASSAASATEAFF. Here the CDR3 DNA reads TGTGCCAGCAGTGCGGCCAGCGCCACTGAAGCTTTCTTT. The chain combines TRBV25-1 with TRBJ1-1; D is ambiguous. The V gene's germline CDR1 is MGHDK and CDR2 SYGVNS. This CDR3 region has 13 residues. V dropped 4 bases and J dropped 4 bases, with 10 bases sitting between them.

This chain connects TRBV19 to TRBJ2-7; 9 bases agree with TRBD2. Germline CDR1 LNHDA, CDR2 SQIVND (reference sequence). Unmatched junction bases numbered 4, after V lost 4 bases and J lost 6 bases. This CDR3 has 13 amino acids. The CDR3 region is CASSSGRAGEQYF. The DNA for the CDR3 is TGTGCCAGTAGTAGCGGGAGGGCGGGCGAGCAGTACTTC.

The chain carries TRBV6-5 and TRBJ1-2; a possible D gene is TRBD1 (5 bases). The CDR3 is made up of 14 amino acids. The V gene lost 6 bases and the J gene lost 4 bases, with 15 bases spanning the gap. Germline V CDR1 and CDR2: MNHEY, SVGAGI. The CDR3 sequence: CASRTAGLGYGYTF. The DNA of the CDR3 is TGTGCCAGCAGGACGGCAGGGTTAGGCTATGGCTACACCTTC.

The chain has TRBV10-3 and TRBJ1-1; 10 bases line up with TRBD1. CDR3 length equals 15 residues. J was trimmed by 6 bases and V by 2 bases; bases with no gene match: 6. Germline V gene data show CDR1 as ENHRY and CDR2 as SYGVKD. The CDR3, as DNA: TGTGCCATCAGTGAGGGGACAGGGGTACGCGCTGAAGCTTTCTTT. Its protein product is CAISEGTGVRAEAFF.

This chain links TRBV18 with TRBJ2-5; unclear D gene. Germline values: CDR1 KGHSH, CDR2 LQKENI. There are 15 residues in the CDR3. The V gene lost 3 bases and the J gene lost 0 bases, with 11 bases spanning the gap. The CDR3 DNA follows: TGTGCCAGCTCACCCATACACTCGTACCAAGAGACCCAGTACTTC. Translation: CASSPIHSYQETQYF.

The chain is built from TRBV7-6 and TRBJ2-1; 7 nucleotides line up with TRBD2. The CDR3 is 15 amino acids. V gave up 5 bases and J gave up 3 bases; unmatched junction bases: 7. Germline V gene data show CDR1 as SGHVS and CDR2 as FNYEAQ. The chain's CDR3 is CASSPAGADYNEQFF. CDR3 nucleotides: TGTGCCAGCAGCCCCGCGGGAGCGGACTACAATGAGCAGTTCTTC.

The chain has TRBV10-3 and TRBJ2-7, with 14 bases identical to TRBD2. In germline, CDR1 is ENHRY, CDR2 SYGVKD. This CDR3 spans 16 amino acids. V lost 11 bases and J lost 3; bases outside the gene matches: 12. The DNA for the CDR3 is TGTGCCGCTAGCGGGACTAGCGGGGGCTATAGCTACGAGCAGTACTTC. Its protein is CAASGTSGGYSYEQYF.